The 19 T cell receptor beta chains reported below all come from one sample, sequenced in a study of shared clonotypes between healthy human individuals. Some clones are missing from TCRdb's copy, which holds only in-frame ones; the method was immunoSEQ multiplex PCR. The sample has some 680,000 clones, 55% to 85% seen once. Sequenced input: memory CD4+ T cells sorted from blood. Subset reported: CD45RA-negative fraction. The receptors here all came from a woman aged 25 to 39 in good health.

The chain has TRBV21-1 and TRBJ2-7; TRBD2, the D gene given by the table, was not confirmed from the DNA. TRBV21-1 is labeled a pseudogene. The CDR3 sequence is 16 residues long. CDR3 coding DNA: TGTGCCAGCAGCAAAACGACTAGCGGGGTATCCTACGAGCAGTACTTC. As protein: CASSKTTSGVSYEQYF.

The chain combines TRBV5-1 with TRBJ1-5; perhaps TRBD1 as D (5 bases). Trimming removed 4 bases at V and 4 bases at J, with 9 bases between. CDR1 and CDR2 (germline): SGHRS, YFSETQ. The CDR3 is 13 residues long. The CDR3 nucleotides are TGCGCCAGCAGCCCCAAGGGGAATCAGCCCCAGCATTTT. It translates to CASSPKGNQPQHF.

The rearrangement joins TRBV6-6 to TRBJ2-5; the D gene is possibly TRBD2 (6 bases). This CDR3 is 12 amino acids long. The germline CDR1 and CDR2 sequences are MNHNY and SVGAGI (reference sequence). The ends were cut back, 8 bases at V and 11 bases at J, with 18 bases in the middle. The CDR3 protein is CASGPGGRRQYF. In DNA, the CDR3 is TGTGCCAGCGGGCCAGGAGGGAGACGGCAGTACTTC.

The chain recombines TRBV7-9 with TRBJ2-1; D might be TRBD2 (5 bases). The V end was cut by 2 bases, the J end by 8 bases, with 16 bases between. Per germline, CDR1 SEHNR and CDR2 FQNEAQ (reference sequence). This CDR3 contains 15 residues. The DNA of the CDR3 is TGTGCCAGCAGCTTAACGTCTAGCAATTGGCATGAGCAGTTCTTC. Amino acids: CASSLTSSNWHEQFF.

CDR3 in DNA: TGTGCCAGCAGCGACTGGGCTAGCGGGAAGAATGAGCAGTTCTTC. It encodes CASSDWASGKNEQFF. The rearrangement uses TRBV7-2 and TRBJ2-1; 9 bases are a match to TRBD2. The ends lost 5 bases at V and 7 bases at J; junction bases unmatched: 9. The CDR3 covers 15 residues. CDR1 SGHTA and CDR2 FQGNSA come from the germline V gene.

This clone was seen once. The rearrangement links TRBV28 to TRBJ2-3; TRBD1 might be the D (5 bases). The V end was cut by 6 bases, the J end by 5 bases, with 18 bases between. The CDR3 covers 15 residues. CDR1 MDHEN and CDR2 SYDVKM come from the germline V gene. DNA for the CDR3: TGTGCCAGCAGGGGAAGAACAGGAAGGCGAGATACGCAGTATTTT. It specifies CASRGRTGRRDTQYF.

This sequence joins TRBV6-1 and TRBJ1-5; D possibly corresponds to TRBD1 (5 bases). V shed 8 bases and J shed 7 bases, with 15 bases lying between them. Germline V gene sequence: CDR1 MNHNS, CDR2 SASEGT. The CDR3 sequence is 13 residues long. CDR3 sequence: CASGAGPEQPQHF. The CDR3 DNA reads TGTGCCAGCGGCGCGGGGCCGGAGCAGCCCCAGCATTTT.

The chain combines TRBV28 with TRBJ2-1; 7 bases align to TRBD2. Germline loops: CDR1 MDHEN, CDR2 SYDVKM. J lost 7 bases, V lost 1 base, and 4 bases had no gene match. This CDR3 has 14 amino acids. In DNA, the CDR3 is TGTGCCAGCAGTTTATATCTAGCGGCAAATGAGCAGTTCTTC. It specifies CASSLYLAANEQFF.

The chain employs TRBV6-6 and TRBJ1-3; no clear D gene. The CDR3 has 13 residues. Germline CDR1 reads MNHNY; CDR2 reads SVGAGI (reference sequence). V was shortened by 1 base and J by 2 bases, with 3 bases between the two germline ends. The CDR3 region is CASSYWPGNTIYF. The CDR3 coding sequence is TGTGCCAGCAGTTACTGGCCTGGAAACACCATATATTTT.

This clone has only a few counts. V gene TRBV28 combines with J gene TRBJ1-1; no firm D call. This CDR3 spans 11 amino acids. Germline lookup yields CDR1 MDHEN and CDR2 SYDVKM. V gave up 5 bases and J gave up 10 bases, with 11 bases separating them. The CDR3 loop reads CASSRDLVAFF. CDR3 DNA: TGTGCCAGCAGTCGAGACCTCGTAGCTTTCTTT.

The chain combines TRBV5-8 with TRBJ1-4; 7 bases are shared with TRBD1. The CDR3 length is 15 residues. V was clipped by 0 bases and J by 10 bases; unmatched bases: 9. Germline CDR1 reads SGHTS; CDR2 reads YDEGEE. This chain's CDR3 is CASSLDGTELGKLFF. The CDR3 nucleotides are TGTGCCAGCAGCTTGGATGGGACAGAACTGGGAAAACTGTTTTTT.

The chain links TRBV5-4 to TRBJ2-7, with no clear D. The V gene's germline CDR1 is SGHNT and CDR2 YYREEE (reference sequence). The CDR3 loop spans 15 amino acids. The V and J ends lost 1 base and 4 bases respectively, with 15 bases between them. CDR3 amino acids: CASSLLARQGYEQYF. CDR3 nucleotides: TGTGCCAGCAGCTTGCTCGCTCGCCAAGGTTACGAGCAGTACTTC.

The V gene is TRBV5-1, the J gene TRBJ2-7; D ambiguous. Trimming removed 0 bases at V and 5 bases at J, with 18 bases between. Germline V CDR1 and CDR2: SGHRS, YFSETQ. There are 16 residues in the CDR3. The CDR3 nucleotides are TGCGCCAGCAGCTTGGGTGTCACGACGGGTGGCCACGAGCAGTACTTC. Translation: CASSLGVTTGGHEQYF.

The V gene is TRBV5-6, the J gene TRBJ2-1; D is possibly TRBD2 (6 bases). The length of the CDR3 is 15 residues. Trimming left V 4 bases short and J 8 bases short, with 19 bases between. Germline-derived CDR1 and CDR2 are SGHDT and YYEEEE. This CDR3 reads CASSRDWAMGYEQFF. CDR3 sequence (DNA): TGTGCCAGCAGCCGGGACTGGGCAATGGGTTATGAGCAGTTCTTC.

As to this clone: Distinct nucleotide sequences in the sample also encode this CDR3. The gene calls are TRBV11-2 and TRBJ2-1; weak D call: TRBD2 (6 bases). The ends were cut back, 3 bases at V and 0 bases at J, with 9 bases in the middle. CDR1 SGHAT and CDR2 FQNNGV come from the germline V gene. The CDR3 spans 15 residues. CDR3 sequence reads: CASSLGGSSYNEQFF. The CDR3 DNA reads TGTGCCAGCAGCTTGGGGGGTAGCTCCTACAATGAGCAGTTCTTC.

The chain has TRBV7-9 and TRBJ2-7; 12 nucleotides line up with TRBD1. Germline values: CDR1 SEHNR, CDR2 FQNEAQ (reference sequence). The CDR3 is 15 residues long. The V gene end was trimmed by 4 bases and the J gene end by 2 bases; junction bases not matched to a gene: 3. The CDR3 spells CASSSGTGGPYEQYF. CDR3 sequence (DNA): TGTGCCAGCAGCTCAGGGACAGGGGGCCCCTACGAGCAGTACTTC.

The chain couples TRBV6-6 to TRBJ1-5; a weak D match, TRBD1 (6 bases). Trimming removed 8 bases from V and 1 base from J, with 15 bases in between. The CDR3 covers 15 residues. The germline gives CDR1 MNHNY, CDR2 SVGAGI (reference sequence). CDR3 in amino acids: CASCWTEGSNQPQHF. The CDR3 coding sequence is TGTGCCAGCTGTTGGACAGAAGGGAGCAATCAGCCCCAGCATTTT.

This chain uses TRBV5-1 with TRBJ2-2; D ambiguous. In germline, CDR1 is SGHRS, CDR2 YFSETQ. The V and J ends lost 0 bases and 7 bases respectively, with 10 bases between them. This CDR3 contains 14 residues. The CDR3 spells CASSLGTKDGELFF. CDR3 sequence (DNA): TGCGCCAGCAGCTTGGGGACCAAGGACGGGGAGCTGTTTTTT.

The CDR3 coding sequence is TGCGCCAGCAGCTTGGGTCATGAAGGCAAGGCTGGCTACACCTTC. Protein sequence: CASSLGHEGKAGYTF. V and J are TRBV5-1 and TRBJ1-2; D uncertain. This CDR3 is built from 15 residues. CDR1 SGHRS and CDR2 YFSETQ come from the germline V gene. V lost 0 bases to trimming and J lost 7 bases, with 16 bases between them.